Sequencing of this TCR beta chain was carried out in a study of blood T cell repertoires in COVID-19. Using immunoSEQ multiplex PCR, the repertoire was profiled, and TCRdb retains in-frame clones only, with some absent. This table has approximately 93,000 clones, 88% appearing once. The CDR3 length is 16 residues. V shed 0 bases and J 4 bases; nucleotides not matched to a gene: 5. Per germline, CDR1 SGHRS and CDR2 YFSETQ. The material sequenced was peripheral blood. This chain connects TRBV5-1 to TRBJ1-2, with 11 positions matching TRBD1. This TCR was recovered from a man in his sixties with acute or convalescent COVID-19. The CDR3 nucleotides are TGCGCCAGCAGCTTGGAGGACAGGGGGCGCCCCTATGGCTACACCTTC. It is translated as CASSLEDRGRPYGYTF.